This T cell receptor (beta chain) was identified during a study of T cells in localized non-small cell lung cancer. General study findings and limits: Exceeding tumor, uninvolved adjacent lung had the highest T cell clonality. Only one tumor region went through sequencing, so heterogeneity may still be there.

The data were produced by immunoSEQ multiplex PCR, yet TCRdb's version contains in-frame clones alone and is incomplete. The data contain some 52,000 clones, 86% of them singletons. The CDR3 contains 15 residues. The germline V gene has CDR1 SGHKS and CDR2 YYEKEE (reference sequence). V lost 2 bases and J lost 2, with 13 bases in between. Notes on this clone: Antigen specificity is unknown.

The genes are TRBV5-5 and TRBJ2-5; weak D call: TRBD1 (5 bases). Sequenced here: peripheral blood, sampled before any cancer treatment. This clonotype was sampled from an older male donor with stage III squamous cell lung carcinoma. CDR3 residues: CASSFITGLQETQYF. In DNA, the CDR3 is TGTGCCAGCAGCTTTATCACAGGCTTACAAGAGACCCAGTACTTC.